Shown below are 32 T cell receptor beta chains from a single sample sequenced in a study of cytomegalovirus exposure and HLA in healthy donors. Primers for the PCR totalled 60 Vbeta and 13 Jbeta. TCRdb's copy holds only in-frame clones and misses some; the assay was immunoSEQ multiplex PCR. The table lists about 120,000 clones, roughly four fifths of them singletons. The material sequenced was PBMCs. All receptors derive from a woman aged 40 to 55 in good health and CMV-seropositive.

This rearrangement joins TRBV6-6 to TRBJ2-1; 11 bases line up with TRBD2. J lost 4 bases, V lost 5 bases, and 4 bases had no gene match. Germline CDR1 MNHNY, CDR2 SVGAGI (reference sequence). The CDR3 runs 15 residues. The CDR3 loop is CASSLTSGSYNEQFF. In DNA form, the CDR3 reads TGTGCCAGCAGTCTAACTAGCGGGAGTTACAATGAGCAGTTCTTC.

CDR3 amino acids: CSVHQLGEAFF. CDR3 sequence (DNA): TGCAGCGTTCACCAACTGGGCGAAGCTTTCTTT. The chain recombines TRBV29-1 with TRBJ1-1; D remains unclear. Deletions cut 5 bases from V and 8 bases from J, with 12 bases between. The CDR3 length is 11 residues. Germline CDR1 is SQVTM and CDR2 is ANQGSEA.

V and J are TRBV7-9 and TRBJ1-1; D remains unclear. V lost 5 bases and J 9 bases, leaving 19 bases between the germline ends. The CDR3 is 14 residues long. Germline V CDR1 and CDR2: SEHNR, FQNEAQ (reference sequence). The CDR3 loop is CASSEKGGQAKAFF. CDR3 DNA: TGTGCCAGCAGCGAAAAAGGAGGGCAAGCCAAAGCTTTCTTT.

This clone was found once. The V gene is TRBV6-6, the J gene TRBJ2-2; 7 bases map to TRBD2. The V gene end was trimmed by 7 bases and the J gene end by 1 base; junction bases not matched to a gene: 6. The CDR3 loop spans 15 amino acids. Germline V gives CDR1 MNHNY, CDR2 SVGAGI (reference sequence). In nucleotides, the CDR3 is TGTGCCAGCAAGATTGCTAGCGGGAACACCGGGGAGCTGTTTTTT. Its protein product is CASKIASGNTGELFF.

The chain combines TRBV7-2 with TRBJ2-3, with 13 positions matching TRBD2. V trimming: 5 bases; J trimming: 3 bases; junction bases outside the gene matches: 5. The CDR3 extends over 16 amino acids. Per germline, CDR1 SGHTA and CDR2 FQGNSA. As DNA, the CDR3 is TGTGCCAGCAGCCTAACTAGCGGGAGGGTAACAGATACGCAGTATTTT. Protein: CASSLTSGRVTDTQYF.

The CDR3 nucleotides read TGCGCCAGCAGCCAGGGCTCCTCCTACGAGCAGTACTTC. Protein product: CASSQGSSYEQYF. The chain couples TRBV4-1 to TRBJ2-7; D not resolved. The germline CDR1 and CDR2 sequences are MGHRA and YSYEKL. Trimming shortened V by 3 bases and J by 0 bases, and 6 bases separated the two germline ends. The CDR3 is 13 residues long.

The J gene is TRBJ1-1, the V gene TRBV4-3; D might be TRBD1 (5 bases). Germline V gene data show CDR1 as LGHNA and CDR2 as YSLEER. The CDR3 is made up of 15 amino acids. V lost 4 bases to trimming and J lost 1 base, with 13 bases between them. The CDR3 loop reads CASSLKGKTNTEAFF. DNA for the CDR3: TGCGCCAGCAGCCTCAAGGGGAAAACGAACACTGAAGCTTTCTTT.

This clone was detected once. V gene TRBV4-3 combines with J gene TRBJ2-2; 14 bases align to TRBD2. CDR3 size: 21 residues. Germline V gives CDR1 LGHNA, CDR2 YSLEER. V lost 1 base and J lost 2; bases outside the gene matches: 12. CDR3 protein: CASSQGPSGTSGRYNTGELFF. As DNA, the CDR3 is TGCGCCAGCAGCCAAGGGCCCTCCGGGACTAGCGGGAGATATAACACCGGGGAGCTGTTTTTT.

This clone came up a few times. This chain links TRBV15 with TRBJ1-5; D gene unclear. In germline, CDR1 is LNHNV, CDR2 YYDKDF (reference sequence). The CDR3 contains 14 residues. V was shortened by 3 bases and J by 1 base, with 7 bases between the two germline ends. In DNA form, the CDR3 reads TGTGCCACCAGCAGGGGCCAGAGCAATCAGCCCCAGCATTTT. It codes for CATSRGQSNQPQHF.

The V and J genes are TRBV28 and TRBJ2-7; 13 bases match TRBD2. Germline trimming cut 7 bases from V and 4 bases from J; bases unmatched to any gene: 13. In germline, CDR1 is MDHEN, CDR2 SYDVKM. The CDR3 consists of 17 residues. In DNA, the CDR3 is TGTGCCAGCACCCGGACTAGCGGGAGTTCCGGGGGGTACGAGCAGTACTTC. Translated: CASTRTSGSSGGYEQYF. Full variable domain (rest looked up from reference TRBV28 and TRBJ2-7): DVKVTQSSRYLVKRTGEKVFLECVQDMDHENMFWYRQDPGLGLRLIYFSYDVKMKEKGDIPEGYSVSREKKERFSLILESASTNQTSMYLCASTRTSGSSGGYEQYFGPGTRLTVT.

The chain recombines TRBV6-1 with TRBJ2-7; 7 positions agree with TRBD1. The J segment lost 1 base and the V segment lost 5 bases, leaving 8 bases of the junction unmatched. Germline-derived CDR1 and CDR2 are MNHNS and SASEGT. The CDR3 contains 15 residues. For the CDR3, the DNA is TGTGCCAGCAGTTCACCCGGGACAGCTTCCTACGAGCAGTACTTC. This sequence encodes CASSSPGTASYEQYF.

This clone has only a few counts. This chain's CDR3 is CASSLDRGVYNEQFF. The CDR3 DNA sequence: TGTGCCAGCAGTCTTGACAGGGGAGTCTACAATGAGCAGTTCTTC. V is TRBV28 and J is TRBJ2-1, with 8 positions matching TRBD1. The CDR3 has 15 amino acids. Germline CDR1 is MDHEN and CDR2 is SYDVKM. Trimming removed 5 bases from V and 3 bases from J; junction bases left unmatched: 6.

The chain has TRBV9 and TRBJ2-2; D may be TRBD1 (5 bases). The germline V gene encodes CDR1 SGDLS and CDR2 YYNGEE. Trimming left V 1 base short and J 0 bases short, with 7 bases between. This CDR3 has 15 residues. The CDR3 region is CASSVQGANTGELFF. CDR3 bases: TGTGCCAGCAGCGTACAGGGCGCGAACACCGGGGAGCTGTTTTTT.

The chain has TRBV11-2 and TRBJ1-3; D ambiguous. CDR3 length: 13 residues. V gave up 0 bases and J gave up 4 bases, with 4 bases separating them. Germline V gene lookup returns CDR1 SGHAT and CDR2 FQNNGV. CDR3 coding DNA: TGTGCCAGCAGCTTAGACAGAGGAAACACCATATATTTT. It codes for CASSLDRGNTIYF. Full variable domain (missing parts from reference TRBV11-2 and TRBJ1-3): EAGVAQSPRYKIIEKRQSVAFWCNPISGHATLYWYQQILGQGPKLLIQFQNNGVVDDSQLPKDRFSAERLKGVDSTLKIQPAKLEDSAVYLCASSLDRGNTIYFGEGSWLTVV.

The V gene is TRBV5-4, the J gene TRBJ1-5; no firm D call. From germline, CDR1 is SGHNT and CDR2 YYREEE (reference sequence). The CDR3 contains 19 residues. V lost 4 bases and J lost 0, with 23 bases in between. The CDR3 DNA follows: TGTGCCAGCAGCCCTACCTTACGTTTGACACGGTATAGCAATCAGCCCCAGCATTTT. It specifies CASSPTLRLTRYSNQPQHF.

The rearrangement joins TRBV4-2 to TRBJ1-5, with a tentative D call TRBD1 (5 bases). Germline values: CDR1 LGHNA, CDR2 YNFKEQ. The V and J ends lost 0 bases and 7 bases respectively, with 7 bases between them. There are 13 residues in the CDR3. The CDR3 protein is CASSQDRGQPQHF. In nucleotides, the CDR3 is TGTGCCAGCAGCCAAGATAGGGGACAGCCCCAGCATTTT.

The chain links TRBV6-6 to TRBJ1-4; D is ambiguous. Trimming stripped 6 bases from V and 8 bases from J, with 16 bases between. The CDR3 sequence is 14 residues long. Germline CDR1 reads MNHNY; CDR2 reads SVGAGI (reference sequence). CDR3 region: CASSQASSGEKLFF. The CDR3 nucleotides read TGTGCCAGCAGCCAGGCCTCGAGTGGAGAAAAACTGTTTTTT.

This clone is a singleton in its sample. The rearrangement uses TRBV30 and TRBJ1-1; D call uncertain. V was clipped by 3 bases and J by 4 bases, with 18 bases between them. CDR1 is GTSNPN and CDR2 is SVGIG in the germline V gene (reference sequence). CDR3 length equals 15 residues. CDR3 in amino acids: CAWSPPSGESTEAFF. DNA for the CDR3: TGTGCCTGGAGCCCCCCGAGCGGGGAGAGCACTGAAGCTTTCTTT.

This chain joins TRBV6-1 and TRBJ1-2; the match to TRBD1 covers 9 bases. The CDR3 has 15 amino acids. V shed 8 bases and J 7 bases; nucleotides not matched to a gene: 14. CDR1 and CDR2 (germline): MNHNS, SASEGT. CDR3 region: CASYHTTGGTGGYTF. DNA for the CDR3: TGTGCCAGCTATCATACCACAGGGGGCACTGGTGGCTACACCTTC.

The genes are TRBV28 and TRBJ2-7; D might be TRBD2 (6 bases). The germline gives CDR1 MDHEN, CDR2 SYDVKM. This CDR3 comprises 15 residues. Between the trimmed V and J ends, which lost 6 bases and 6 bases, there was a span of 21 bases. Written as DNA, the CDR3 is TGTGCCAGCAGCTCCCTGGGGGGAGGTTTACCCGAGCAGTACTTC. It specifies CASSSLGGGLPEQYF.

The V and J genes are TRBV28 and TRBJ1-5, with 9 bases fitting TRBD1. The V and J ends lost 5 bases and 3 bases, in that order; junction bases with no gene match: 5. The CDR3 covers 15 residues. Looked up from germline, CDR1 is MDHEN and CDR2 is SYDVKM. CDR3 nucleotide sequence: TGTGCCAGCAGTCGGGACAGGGCAGACAATCAGCCCCAGCATTTT. This gives the protein CASSRDRADNQPQHF.

Here the CDR3 DNA reads TGTGCCAGCAGCGTAGGGCGGGGGGGCGTAGAGACCCAGTACTTC. Encoded protein: CASSVGRGGVETQYF. The rearrangement joins TRBV9 to TRBJ2-5; 9 bases match TRBD2. Trimming took 0 bases from V and 4 from J; bases not matched to a gene: 4. The CDR3 runs 15 residues. Per germline, CDR1 SGDLS and CDR2 YYNGEE.

The chain combines TRBV6-5 with TRBJ1-1, with D unresolved. The V end was cut by 0 bases, the J end by 0 bases, with 8 bases between. This CDR3 contains 15 residues. In germline, CDR1 is MNHEY, CDR2 SVGAGI. CDR3 in DNA: TGTGCCAGCAGTTACTCGGGCGTGATGAACACTGAAGCTTTCTTT. Protein sequence: CASSYSGVMNTEAFF.

This chain uses TRBV19 with TRBJ1-4; D unclear. The germline CDR1 and CDR2 sequences are LNHDA and SQIVND (reference sequence). Deletions cut 3 bases from V and 5 bases from J, with 10 bases between. The CDR3 spans 14 residues. This CDR3 reads CASSIGQFNEKLFF. CDR3 nucleotide sequence: TGTGCCAGTAGTATTGGGCAGTTCAATGAAAAACTGTTTTTT.

This clone was seen a single time. V is TRBV28 and J is TRBJ1-2; 10 bases are shared with TRBD1. The CDR3 extends over 13 amino acids. V shed 8 bases and J 8 bases; nucleotides not matched to a gene: 8. Germline V gene sequence: CDR1 MDHEN, CDR2 SYDVKM. In nucleotides, the CDR3 is TGTGCCAGCCTCCCGGGACAGGGGACGGGCTACACCTTC. Its translation: CASLPGQGTGYTF.

Regarding this clone: In the same sample, other DNA sequences code for this CDR3. V is TRBV9 and J is TRBJ2-1; 9 bases agree with TRBD2. The CDR3 sequence is 15 residues long. Per the germline V gene, CDR1 is SGDLS and CDR2 is YYNGEE. J gave up 2 bases and V 0 bases, and 0 bases lay outside the gene matches. This CDR3 reads CASSVGLAAYNEQFF. The CDR3 DNA reads as TGTGCCAGCAGCGTAGGACTAGCGGCCTACAATGAGCAGTTCTTC. The full variable domain, rest sourced from reference TRBV9 and TRBJ2-1, is DSGVTQTPKHLITATGQRVTLRCSPRSGDLSVYWYQQSLDQGLQFLIQYYNGEERAKGNILERFSAQQFPDLHSELNLSSLELGDSALYFCASSVGLAAYNEQFFGPGTRLTVL.

The sample holds one count of this clone. The V and J genes are TRBV30 and TRBJ1-3; 10 bases are a match to TRBD1. The CDR3 totals 17 residues. The trim removed 7 bases at V and 0 bases at J, leaving 12 bases unmatched. CDR1 and CDR2 from the germline V gene are GTSNPN and SVGIG (reference sequence). CDR3 sequence (DNA): TGTGCCTCTGACGCCGGGACAGGGGTACTCTCTGGAAACACCATATATTTT. Translating gives CASDAGTGVLSGNTIYF.

The chain combines TRBV7-9 with TRBJ1-1; D is possibly TRBD1 (5 bases). Trimming took 2 bases from V and 1 from J, leaving 5 bases between them. Germline CDR1 and CDR2: SEHNR and FQNEAQ (reference sequence). The CDR3 has 13 residues. CDR3 protein: CASSLQGNTEAFF. In nucleotides, the CDR3 is TGTGCCAGCAGCTTACAGGGGAACACTGAAGCTTTCTTT.

CDR3 DNA sequence: TGTGCCAGCAGTCCGAACACCTACGAGCAGTACTTC. It is translated as CASSPNTYEQYF. The genes are TRBV11-2 and TRBJ2-7; D is unresolved. The length of the CDR3 is 12 residues. Trimming cost V 6 bases and J 2 bases, with 8 bases left between them. From germline, CDR1 is SGHAT and CDR2 FQNNGV.

This clone was seen a single time. This chain connects TRBV5-4 to TRBJ2-3, with 8 bases identical to TRBD2. V gave up 0 bases and J gave up 2 bases; unmatched junction bases: 5. Germline lookup yields CDR1 SGHNT and CDR2 YYREEE (reference sequence). CDR3 length: 16 residues. The CDR3 loop reads CASSLGPGGPTDTQYF. In DNA form, the CDR3 reads TGTGCCAGCAGCTTGGGGCCGGGGGGGCCCACAGATACGCAGTATTTT.

The V and J genes are TRBV2 and TRBJ1-5, with D unresolved. V shed 7 bases and J shed 4 bases, with 11 bases lying between them. The CDR3 totals 13 residues. The germline V gene encodes CDR1 SNHLY and CDR2 FYNNEI. The CDR3 is CASNGRLNQPQHF. The CDR3 DNA reads TGTGCCAGCAATGGGAGGCTAAATCAGCCCCAGCATTTT.

This chain connects TRBV9 to TRBJ2-3; no clear D. V was trimmed by 3 bases and J by 3 bases, leaving 17 bases between them. This CDR3 has 16 amino acids. Germline values: CDR1 SGDLS, CDR2 YYNGEE. CDR3 sequence (DNA): TGTGCCAGCAGCGGTCGACCCGGGTTGGAGACAGATACGCAGTATTTT. Encoded protein: CASSGRPGLETDTQYF.